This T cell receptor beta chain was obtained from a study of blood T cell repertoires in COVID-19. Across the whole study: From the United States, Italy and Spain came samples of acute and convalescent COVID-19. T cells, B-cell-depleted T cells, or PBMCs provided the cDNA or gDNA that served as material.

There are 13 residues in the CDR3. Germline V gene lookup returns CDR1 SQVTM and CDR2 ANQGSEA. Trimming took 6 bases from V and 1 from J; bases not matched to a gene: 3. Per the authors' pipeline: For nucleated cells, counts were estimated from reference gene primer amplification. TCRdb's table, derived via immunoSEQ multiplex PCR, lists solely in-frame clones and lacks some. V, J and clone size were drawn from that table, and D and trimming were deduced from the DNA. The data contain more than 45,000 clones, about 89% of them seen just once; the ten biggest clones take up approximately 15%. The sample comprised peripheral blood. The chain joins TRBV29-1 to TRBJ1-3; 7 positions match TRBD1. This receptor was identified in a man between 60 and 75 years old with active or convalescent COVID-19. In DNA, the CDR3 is TGCAGCGTGATGACAGGGTCTGGAAACACCATATATTTT. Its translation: CSVMTGSGNTIYF.